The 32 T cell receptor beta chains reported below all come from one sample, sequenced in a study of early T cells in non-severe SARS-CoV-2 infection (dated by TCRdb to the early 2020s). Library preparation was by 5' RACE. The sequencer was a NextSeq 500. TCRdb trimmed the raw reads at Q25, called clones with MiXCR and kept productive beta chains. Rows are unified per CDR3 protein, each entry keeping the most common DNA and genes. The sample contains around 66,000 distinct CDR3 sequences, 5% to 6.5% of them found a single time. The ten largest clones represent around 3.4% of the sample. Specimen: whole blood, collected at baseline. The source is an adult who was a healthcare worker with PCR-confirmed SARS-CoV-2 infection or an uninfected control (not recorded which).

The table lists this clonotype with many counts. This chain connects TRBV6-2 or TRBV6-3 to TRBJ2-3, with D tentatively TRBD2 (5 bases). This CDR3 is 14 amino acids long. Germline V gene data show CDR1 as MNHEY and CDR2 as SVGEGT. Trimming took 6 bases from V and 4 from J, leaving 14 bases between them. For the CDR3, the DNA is TGTGCCAGCAGCCTAACTAGTATCGCAGATACGCAGTATTTT. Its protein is CASSLTSIADTQYF.

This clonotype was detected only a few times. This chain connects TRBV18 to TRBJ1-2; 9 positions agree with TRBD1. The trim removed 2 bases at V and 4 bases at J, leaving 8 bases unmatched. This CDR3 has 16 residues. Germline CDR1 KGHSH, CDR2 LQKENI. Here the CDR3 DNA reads TGTGCCAGCTCACCAAACGAACAGGGGGCCGGCTATGGCTACACCTTC. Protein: CASSPNEQGAGYGYTF. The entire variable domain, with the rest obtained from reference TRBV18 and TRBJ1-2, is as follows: NAGVMQNPRHLVRRRGQEARLRCSPMKGHSHVYWYRQLPEEGLKFMVYLQKENIIDESGMPKERFSAEFPKEGPSILRIQQVVRGDSAAYFCASSPNEQGAGYGYTFGSGTRLTVV.

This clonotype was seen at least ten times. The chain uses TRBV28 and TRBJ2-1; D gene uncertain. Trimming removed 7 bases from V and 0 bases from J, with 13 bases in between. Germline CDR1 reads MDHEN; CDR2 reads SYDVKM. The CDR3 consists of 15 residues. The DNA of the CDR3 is TGTGCCAGCAATCCGATGTGGGGCTCCTACAATGAGCAGTTCTTC. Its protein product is CASNPMWGSYNEQFF.

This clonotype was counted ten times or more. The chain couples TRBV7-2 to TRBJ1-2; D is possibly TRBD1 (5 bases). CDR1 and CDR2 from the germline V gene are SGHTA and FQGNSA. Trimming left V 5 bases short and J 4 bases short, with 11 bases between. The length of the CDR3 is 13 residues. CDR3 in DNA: TGTGCCAGCAGCGAGGGGCCTCCCTATGGCTACACCTTC. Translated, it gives CASSEGPPYGYTF.

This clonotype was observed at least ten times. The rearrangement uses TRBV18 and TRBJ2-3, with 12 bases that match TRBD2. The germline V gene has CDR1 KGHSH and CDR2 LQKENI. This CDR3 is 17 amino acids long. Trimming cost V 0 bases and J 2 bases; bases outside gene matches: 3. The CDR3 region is CASSPPGTSGLTDTQYF. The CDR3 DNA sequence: TGTGCCAGCTCACCACCCGGGACTAGCGGGCTCACAGATACGCAGTATTTT.

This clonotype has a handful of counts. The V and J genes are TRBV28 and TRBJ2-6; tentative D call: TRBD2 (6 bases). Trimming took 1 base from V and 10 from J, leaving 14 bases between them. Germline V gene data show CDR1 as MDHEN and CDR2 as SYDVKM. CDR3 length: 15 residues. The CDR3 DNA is TGTGCCAGCAGTTTATTTGCGGGATTGCGTAACGTCCTGACTTTC. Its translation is CASSLFAGLRNVLTF.

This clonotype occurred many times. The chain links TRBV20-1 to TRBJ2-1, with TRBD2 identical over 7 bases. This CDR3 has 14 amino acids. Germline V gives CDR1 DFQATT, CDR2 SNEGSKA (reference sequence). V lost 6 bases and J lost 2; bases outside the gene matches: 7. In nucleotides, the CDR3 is TGCAGTGCCAGAAGCGGGAAAGCCTACAATGAGCAGTTCTTC. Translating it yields CSARSGKAYNEQFF.

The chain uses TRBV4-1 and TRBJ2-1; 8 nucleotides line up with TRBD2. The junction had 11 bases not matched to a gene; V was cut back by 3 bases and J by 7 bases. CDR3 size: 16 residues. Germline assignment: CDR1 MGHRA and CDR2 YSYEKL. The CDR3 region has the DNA TGCGCCAGCAGCCAGCAACCGGGACTAGGAAAGAATGAGCAGTTCTTC. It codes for CASSQQPGLGKNEQFF.

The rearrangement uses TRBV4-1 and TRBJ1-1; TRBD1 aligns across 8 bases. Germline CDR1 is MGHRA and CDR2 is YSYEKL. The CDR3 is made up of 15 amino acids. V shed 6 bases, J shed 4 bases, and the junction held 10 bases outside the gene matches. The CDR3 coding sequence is TGCGCCAGCAGTCTGAACAGGGGGTCGGCCACTGAAGCTTTCTTT. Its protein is CASSLNRGSATEAFF.

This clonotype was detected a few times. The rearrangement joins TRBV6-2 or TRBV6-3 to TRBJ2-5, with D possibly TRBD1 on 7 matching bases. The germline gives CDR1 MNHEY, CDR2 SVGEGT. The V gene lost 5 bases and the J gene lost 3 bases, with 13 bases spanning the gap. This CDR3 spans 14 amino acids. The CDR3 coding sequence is TGTGCCAGCAGTGCGGAGGGGGCGAAAGAGACCCAGTACTTC. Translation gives CASSAEGAKETQYF.

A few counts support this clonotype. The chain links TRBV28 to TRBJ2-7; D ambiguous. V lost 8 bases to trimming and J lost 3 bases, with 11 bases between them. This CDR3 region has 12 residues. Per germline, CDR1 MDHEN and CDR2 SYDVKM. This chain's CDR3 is CASLSSDYEQYF. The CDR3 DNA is TGTGCCAGCCTGTCGTCAGACTACGAGCAGTACTTC. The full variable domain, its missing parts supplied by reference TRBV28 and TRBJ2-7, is DVKVTQSSRYLVKRTGEKVFLECVQDMDHENMFWYRQDPGLGLRLIYFSYDVKMKEKGDIPEGYSVSREKKERFSLILESASTNQTSMYLCASLSSDYEQYFGPGTRLTVT.

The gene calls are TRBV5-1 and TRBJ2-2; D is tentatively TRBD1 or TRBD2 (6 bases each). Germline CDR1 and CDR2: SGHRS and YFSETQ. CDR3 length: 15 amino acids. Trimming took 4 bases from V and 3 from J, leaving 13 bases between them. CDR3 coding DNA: TGCGCCAGCAGCATTTCAGGGGAGGACACCGGGGAGCTGTTTTTT. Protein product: CASSISGEDTGELFF.

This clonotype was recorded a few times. The DNA of the CDR3 is TGTGCCAGCCAGGATGGGGGTTCCTACGAGCAGTACTTC. Translated, it gives CASQDGGSYEQYF. The chain carries TRBV5-6 and TRBJ2-7; D may correspond to TRBD1 or TRBD2 (5 bases each). In germline, CDR1 is SGHDT, CDR2 YYEEEE. Trimming removed 7 bases at V and 1 base at J, with 12 bases between. This CDR3 has 13 residues. Supplemented by reference TRBV5-6 and TRBJ2-7, the full variable domain reads DAGVTQSPTHLIKTRGQQVTLRCSPKSGHDTVSWYQQALGQGPQFIFQYYEEEERQRGNFPDRFSGHQFPNYSSELNVNALLLGDSALYLCASQDGGSYEQYFGPGTRLTVT.

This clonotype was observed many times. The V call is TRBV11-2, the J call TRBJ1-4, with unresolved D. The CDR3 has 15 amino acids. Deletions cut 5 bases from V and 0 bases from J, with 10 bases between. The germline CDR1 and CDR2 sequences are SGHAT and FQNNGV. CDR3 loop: CASSLSPTTNEKLFF. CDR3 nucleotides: TGTGCCAGCAGCCTTTCGCCGACAACTAATGAAAAACTGTTTTTT.

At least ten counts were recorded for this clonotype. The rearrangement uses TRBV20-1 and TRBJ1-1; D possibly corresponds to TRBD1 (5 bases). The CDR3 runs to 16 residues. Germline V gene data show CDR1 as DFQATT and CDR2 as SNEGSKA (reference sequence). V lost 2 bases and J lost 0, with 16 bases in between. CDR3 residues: CSARRTRGALNTEAFF. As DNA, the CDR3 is TGCAGTGCTAGACGGACGAGAGGGGCCTTGAACACTGAAGCTTTCTTT.

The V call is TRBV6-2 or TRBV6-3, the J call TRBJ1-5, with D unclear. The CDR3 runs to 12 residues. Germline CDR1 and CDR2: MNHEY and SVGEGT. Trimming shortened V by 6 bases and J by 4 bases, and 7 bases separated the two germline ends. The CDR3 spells CASRKPNQPQHF. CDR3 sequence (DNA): TGTGCCAGCAGGAAGCCTAATCAGCCCCAGCATTTT.

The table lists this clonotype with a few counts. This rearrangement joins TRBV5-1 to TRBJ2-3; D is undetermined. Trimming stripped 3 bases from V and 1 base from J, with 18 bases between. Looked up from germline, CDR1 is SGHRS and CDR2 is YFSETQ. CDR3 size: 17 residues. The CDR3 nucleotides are TGCGCCAGCAGCTCTATGACTCTGGAGATAGGCACAGATACGCAGTATTTT. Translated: CASSSMTLEIGTDTQYF.

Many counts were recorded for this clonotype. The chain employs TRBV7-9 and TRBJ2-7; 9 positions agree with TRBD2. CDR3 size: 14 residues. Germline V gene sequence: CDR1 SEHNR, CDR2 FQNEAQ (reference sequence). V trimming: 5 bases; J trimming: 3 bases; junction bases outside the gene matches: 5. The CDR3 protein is CASSRLAEDYEQYF. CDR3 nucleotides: TGTGCCAGCAGCCGACTAGCGGAGGACTACGAGCAGTACTTC.

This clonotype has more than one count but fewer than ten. CDR3 protein: CASSFTRSYEQYF. The CDR3, as DNA: TGTGCCAGCAGTTTTACACGTTCCTACGAGCAGTACTTC. The J gene is TRBJ2-7, the V gene TRBV6-5; no firm D call. This CDR3 comprises 13 residues. The V end lost 4 bases, the J end lost 1 base, and 8 bases lay between the germline ends. CDR1 and CDR2 (germline): MNHEY, SVGAGI.

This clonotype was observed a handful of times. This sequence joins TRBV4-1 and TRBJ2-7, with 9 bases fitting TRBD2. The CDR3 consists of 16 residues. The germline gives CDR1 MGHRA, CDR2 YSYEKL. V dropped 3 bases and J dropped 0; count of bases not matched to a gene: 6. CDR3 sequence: CASSHLLAGLSYEQYF. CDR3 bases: TGCGCCAGCAGCCATCTACTAGCGGGCCTCTCCTACGAGCAGTACTTC.

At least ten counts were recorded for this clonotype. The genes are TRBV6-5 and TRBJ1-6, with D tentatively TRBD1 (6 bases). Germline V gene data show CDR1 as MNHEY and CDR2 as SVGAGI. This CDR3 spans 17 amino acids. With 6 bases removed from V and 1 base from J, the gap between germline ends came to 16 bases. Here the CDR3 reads CASSLRGGRSYNSPLHF. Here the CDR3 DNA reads TGTGCCAGCAGCCTCCGCGGGGGCAGGTCCTATAATTCACCCCTCCACTTT.

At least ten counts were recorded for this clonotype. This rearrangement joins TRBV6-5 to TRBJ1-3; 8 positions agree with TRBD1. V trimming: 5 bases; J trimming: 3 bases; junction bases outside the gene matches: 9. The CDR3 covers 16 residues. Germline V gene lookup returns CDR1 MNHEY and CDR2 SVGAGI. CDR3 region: CASSPYQGAGGNTIYF. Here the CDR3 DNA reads TGTGCCAGCAGTCCCTACCAGGGGGCTGGTGGAAACACCATATATTTT.

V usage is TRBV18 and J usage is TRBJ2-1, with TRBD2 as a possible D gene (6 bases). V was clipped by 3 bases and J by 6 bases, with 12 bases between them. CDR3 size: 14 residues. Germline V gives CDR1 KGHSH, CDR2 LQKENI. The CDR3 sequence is CASSPSGTANEQFF. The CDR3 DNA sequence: TGTGCCAGCTCACCGTCAGGGACTGCCAATGAGCAGTTCTTC.

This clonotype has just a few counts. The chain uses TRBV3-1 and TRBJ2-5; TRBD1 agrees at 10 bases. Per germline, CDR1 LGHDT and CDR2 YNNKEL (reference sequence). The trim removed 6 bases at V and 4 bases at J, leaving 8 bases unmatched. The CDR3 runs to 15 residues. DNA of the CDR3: TGTGCCAGCAGGACCCGGGACAGGGGAGGAGAGACCCAGTACTTC. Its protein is CASRTRDRGGETQYF.

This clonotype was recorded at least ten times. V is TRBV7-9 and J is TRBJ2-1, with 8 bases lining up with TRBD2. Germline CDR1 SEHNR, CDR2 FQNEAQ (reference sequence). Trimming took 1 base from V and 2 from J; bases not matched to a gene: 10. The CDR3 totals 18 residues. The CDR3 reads CASSLGISGSPTYNEQFF. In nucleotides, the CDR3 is TGTGCCAGCAGCTTAGGGATAAGCGGGAGCCCCACCTACAATGAGCAGTTCTTC.

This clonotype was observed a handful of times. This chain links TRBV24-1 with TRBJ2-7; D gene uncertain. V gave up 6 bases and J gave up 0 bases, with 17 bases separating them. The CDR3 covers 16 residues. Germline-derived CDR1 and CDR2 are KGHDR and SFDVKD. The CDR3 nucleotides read TGTGCCACCAGTCACCTGGACGGCCGACTCTCCTACGAGCAGTACTTC. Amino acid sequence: CATSHLDGRLSYEQYF.

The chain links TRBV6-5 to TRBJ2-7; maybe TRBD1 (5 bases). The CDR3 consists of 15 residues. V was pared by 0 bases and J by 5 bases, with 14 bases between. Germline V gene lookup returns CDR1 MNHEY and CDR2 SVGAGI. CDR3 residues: CASSYSGRAQDEQYF. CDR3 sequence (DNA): TGTGCCAGCAGTTACTCGGGCAGGGCCCAGGACGAGCAGTACTTC.

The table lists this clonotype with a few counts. The CDR3 here is CASSPGGSYYEQYF. The DNA of the CDR3 is TGTGCCAGCAGTCCCGGGGGGTCCTACTACGAGCAGTACTTC. The chain uses TRBV12-3 or TRBV12-4 and TRBJ2-7, with TRBD2 identical over 7 bases. With V trimmed by 5 bases and J by 3 bases, 7 bases remained unmatched. This CDR3 is 14 amino acids long.

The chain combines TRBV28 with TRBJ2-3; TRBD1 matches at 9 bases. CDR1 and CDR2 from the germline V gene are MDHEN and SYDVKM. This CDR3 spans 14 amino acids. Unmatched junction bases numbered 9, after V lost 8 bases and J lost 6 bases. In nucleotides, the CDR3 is TGTGCCAGCCACAGGGGGCCGATGGGGGATACGCAGTATTTT. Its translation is CASHRGPMGDTQYF.

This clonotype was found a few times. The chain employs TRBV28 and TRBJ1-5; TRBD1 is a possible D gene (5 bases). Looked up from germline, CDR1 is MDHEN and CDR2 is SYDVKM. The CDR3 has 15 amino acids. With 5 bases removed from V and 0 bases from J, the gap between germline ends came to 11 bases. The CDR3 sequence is CASSGTGDSNQPQHF. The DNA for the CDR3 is TGTGCCAGCAGTGGGACTGGAGATAGCAATCAGCCCCAGCATTTT.

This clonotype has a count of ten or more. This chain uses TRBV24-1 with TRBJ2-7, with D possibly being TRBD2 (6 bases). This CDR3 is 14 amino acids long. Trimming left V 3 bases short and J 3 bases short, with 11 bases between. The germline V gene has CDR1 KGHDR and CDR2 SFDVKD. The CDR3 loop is CATSDTSSGYEQYF. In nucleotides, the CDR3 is TGTGCCACCAGTGATACTAGCTCCGGCTACGAGCAGTACTTC.

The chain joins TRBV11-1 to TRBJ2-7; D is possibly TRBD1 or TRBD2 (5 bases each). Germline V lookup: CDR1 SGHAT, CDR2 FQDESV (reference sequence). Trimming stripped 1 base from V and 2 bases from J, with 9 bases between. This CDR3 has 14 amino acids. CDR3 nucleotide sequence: TGTGCCAGCAGCTTAGGAGAGGGGACCTACGAGCAGTACTTC. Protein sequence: CASSLGEGTYEQYF.